This TCR beta chain was sequenced during a study of blood T cell repertoires in COVID-19. The CDR3 contains 14 residues. The germline gives CDR1 MGHRA, CDR2 YSYEKL. The V gene lost 0 bases and the J gene lost 1 base, with 6 bases spanning the gap. The table came from immunoSEQ multiplex PCR; TCRdb's copy has only in-frame clones and leaves some out. The table has 450,000 to 600,000 clones, 75% to 90% seen once. Sequencing was done on a sample of PBMCs or T cells enriched from blood (not recorded which). The origin of this receptor is a woman in her late teens or twenties who had recovered from COVID-19. The chain recombines TRBV4-1 with TRBJ1-1, with D unclear. The CDR3 region has the DNA TGCGCCAGCAGCCAAGACGTCAGGAACACTGAAGCTTTCTTT. Its protein is CASSQDVRNTEAFF.